A selection of T cell receptor beta chains follows, all from one sample in a study of spatial heterogeneity in lung cancer. TCRdb used MiXCR to reprocess the 5' RACE reads, holding one entry per CDR3 protein. The table lists 75,000 or so distinct CDR3 sequences, approximately 8.1% of them singletons, with roughly 7% in the top ten. The source material was PBMCs, sampled at surgery. These receptors were collected from a male donor with early-stage non-small cell lung cancer. Each CDR3 is given with its conserved first and last residue. Fields, in order: V gene, D gene, clone size, J gene, CDR3 DNA, CDR3 protein. D genes are given only for firm matches. Size is omitted from some rows. Given values are once, few, many or a class for expanded clones.

>TRBV7-9|TRBD1|-|TRBJ2-7
TGTGCCAGCAGCCGTATCGGGACAGGGGTTATCTACGAGCAGTACTTC
CASSRIGTGVIYEQYF
>TRBV20-1|TRBD2|-|TRBJ2-1
TGCAGTGCTAGCACCCCAGCGGGAACCTACAATGAGCAGTTCTTC
CSASTPAGTYNEQFF
>TRBV12-5|-|few|TRBJ1-1
TGTGCTAGTGGTTTGACGGGGAACACTGAAGCTTTCTTT
CASGLTGNTEAFF
>TRBV12-3/TRBV12-4|TRBD1|many|TRBJ1-5
TGTGCCAGCAGACGGGACAGCGGGCAGCCCCAGCATTTT
CASRRDSGQPQHF
>TRBV2|TRBD2|few|TRBJ2-3
TGTGCCAGCAAGCGGGAGGGAGATACGCAGTATTTT
CASKREGDTQYF
>TRBV7-9|TRBD2|-|TRBJ2-3
TGTGCCTGGGAGGGAGATACGCAGTATTTT
CAWEGDTQYF
>TRBV4-2|TRBD2|many|TRBJ2-7
TGTGCCAGCAGCCAAGGGGCTAGCGGGAGGGGCTCCTACGAGCAGTACTTC
CASSQGASGRGSYEQYF
>TRBV2|-|-|TRBJ1-1
TGTGCCAGCAGTGGTTTGGGATTTGGGACTGAAGCTTTCTTT
CASSGLGFGTEAFF
>TRBV27|-|few|TRBJ1-6
TGTGCCAGCAGTTTTCAGGGCTATGGTTCACCCCTCCACTTT
CASSFQGYGSPLHF
>TRBV7-9|-|many|TRBJ2-3
TGTGCCAGCAGCATCCGCCAGACAGAGGCAGATACGCAGTATTTT
CASSIRQTEADTQYF
>TRBV5-1|-|-|TRBJ2-1
TGCGCCAGCAGCTTGGGGTCGGGCGCTCTCTCCTACAATGAGCAGTTCTTC
CASSLGSGALSYNEQFF
>TRBV6-4|TRBD2|many|TRBJ2-1
TGTGCCAGCAGTGACGGGGCGACTAGCTCTGAGCAGTTCTTC
CASSDGATSSEQFF
>TRBV5-1|-|many|TRBJ1-1
TGCGCCAGCAGCTTGGGTGTGGGAATCTACACTGAAGCTTTCTTT
CASSLGVGIYTEAFF
>TRBV7-2|TRBD2|few|TRBJ2-1
TGTGCCAGCAGCTTGTTGCTAGCGGATTACAATGAGCAGTTCTTC
CASSLLLADYNEQFF
>TRBV11-2|-|few|TRBJ1-4
TGTGCCAGCAGCTTAGCACTCCTGGGGGAAAAACTGTTTTTT
CASSLALLGEKLFF
>TRBV29-1|-|-|TRBJ1-3
TGCAGCGTTGAAAGGGTTTCTGGAAACACCATATATTTT
CSVERVSGNTIYF
>TRBV10-3|-|-|TRBJ1-1
TGTGCCATCCTTGATGGAACAGGGAGGGAAGCTGAAGCTTTCTTT
CAILDGTGREAEAFF
>TRBV9|-|many|TRBJ1-1
TGTGCCAGCAGCGGCAGAGGTGAGAACACTGAAGCTTTCTTT
CASSGRGENTEAFF
>TRBV27|TRBD1|many|TRBJ1-5
TGTGCCAGCAGCCGTACAGGGGTCGAGAATCAGCCCCAGCATTTT
CASSRTGVENQPQHF
>TRBV12-3/TRBV12-4|-|many|TRBJ1-2
TGTGCCAGCAGTTTACGGACAGATGGCTACACCTTC
CASSLRTDGYTF
>TRBV10-3|TRBD1|many|TRBJ2-1
TGTGCCATCTGCCCGGGACAGGGACTTAACAATGAGCAGTTCTTC
CAICPGQGLNNEQFF
>TRBV5-1|-|many|TRBJ2-1
TGCGCCAGCAGCTTCGAACCGTCGGGTGAGCAGTTCTTC
CASSFEPSGEQFF
>TRBV4-2|-|-|TRBJ2-1
TGTGCCAGCAGCCAAGTTCTCTACTCGGATGAGCAGTTCTTC
CASSQVLYSDEQFF